A single sample is the source of the 14 T cell receptor beta chains below, sequenced in a study of shared clonotypes between healthy human individuals (dated by TCRdb to the early 2020s). For the CD8 naive samples, CD45RO-negative cells were positively selected for CCR7, yielding a CD45RA+CCR7+ population from which TemRA cells were excluded. The library was produced with the immunoSEQ multiplex PCR assay. Not all clones reach the TCRdb copy of this immuneACCESS table, which keeps in-frame sequences only. Checked studies attribute under half of the gap to unresolved V genes and leave the rest unexplained. This sample is represented by 630,000 or so clones; 95% to 98% of them were singletons. More than 0.3% of the sample goes to the ten largest clones. The sequenced sample was naive CD8+ T cells sorted from blood. In light of the paper, this sample's cell subset or site label describes: CD45RA+CCR7+. The source is a man between 25 and 39 years old in good health.

The genes are TRBV29-1 and TRBJ2-2; D might be TRBD1 (6 bases). Germline CDR1 and CDR2: SQVTM and ANQGSEA. This CDR3 is 12 amino acids long. With 4 bases removed from V and 6 bases from J, the gap between germline ends came to 9 bases. CDR3 sequence (DNA): TGCAGCGTTGGACAGGTGGCCGGGGAGCTGTTTTTT. Its protein product is CSVGQVAGELFF.

V gene TRBV5-4 combines with J gene TRBJ2-2, with TRBD2 identical over 7 bases. The germline CDR1 and CDR2 sequences are SGHNT and YYREEE (reference sequence). Trimming took 3 bases from V and 6 from J; bases not matched to a gene: 5. The CDR3 extends over 14 amino acids. This CDR3 reads CASSYTSVPGELFF. Here the CDR3 DNA reads TGTGCCAGCAGCTATACTAGCGTACCCGGGGAGCTGTTTTTT.

This clone was recorded once. The CDR3 protein is CASSSSPPGRMNTGELFF. The CDR3 nucleotides read TGTGCCAGCTCATCCTCACCCCCGGGACGGATGAACACCGGGGAGCTGTTTTTT. The genes are TRBV18 and TRBJ2-2; tentatively, D is TRBD1 or TRBD2 (5 bases each). This CDR3 is 18 amino acids long. V gave up 5 bases and J gave up 1 base, with 20 bases separating them. In germline, CDR1 is KGHSH, CDR2 LQKENI.

This chain uses TRBV10-2 with TRBJ2-2; 7 bases match TRBD1. After removal of 4 bases from V and 5 bases from J, the junction contained 10 bases not matched to a gene. Germline CDR1 WSHSY, CDR2 SAAADI. This CDR3 spans 16 amino acids. The CDR3 DNA reads TGCGCCAGCAGTGTGGGGCAGGGGGTTATTACCGGGGAGCTGTTTTTT. It translates to CASSVGQGVITGELFF.

The rearrangement joins TRBV7-9 to TRBJ2-7, with 7 bases identical to TRBD1. The CDR3 consists of 15 residues. V gave up 2 bases and J gave up 4 bases; unmatched junction bases: 8. Germline loops: CDR1 SEHNR, CDR2 FQNEAQ (reference sequence). The CDR3 DNA is TGTGCCAGCAGCTTAATAGGCGACAGGGAGTACGAGCAGTACTTC. Its translation is CASSLIGDREYEQYF.

Regarding this clone: As the CDR3 is not closed by the conserved phenylalanine or tryptophan, this likely results from a read error. The J gene is TRBJ2-7, the V gene TRBV9; D is unresolved. CDR1 SGDLS and CDR2 YYNGEE come from the germline V gene. V lost 4 bases and J lost 5, with 13 bases in between. The CDR3 totals 13 residues. The CDR3 here is CASSPRLSDEQYL. CDR3 nucleotide sequence: TGTGCCAGCAGCCCCCGCTTGTCGGACGAGCAGTACTTG.

The chain uses TRBV7-2 and TRBJ2-7, with unresolved D. The CDR3 sequence is 13 residues long. V shed 2 bases and J shed 4 bases, with 9 bases lying between them. CDR1 SGHTA and CDR2 FQGNSA come from the germline V gene. CDR3 protein: CASSLFASYEQYF. CDR3 DNA sequence: TGTGCCAGCAGCTTATTCGCATCGTACGAGCAGTACTTC.

CDR3 nucleotides: TGTGCCAGCAACGCAGGGGTTTTAGGCACAGATACGCAGTATTTT. Amino acid sequence: CASNAGVLGTDTQYF. The chain uses TRBV27 and TRBJ2-3; possibly TRBD1 for D (6 bases). The germline gives CDR1 MNHEY, CDR2 SMNVEV (reference sequence). Trimming left V 7 bases short and J 1 base short, with 15 bases between. The CDR3 runs 15 residues.

The chain recombines TRBV5-1 with TRBJ2-1; either TRBD1 or TRBD2 may fit D (5 bases each). The CDR3 runs to 16 residues. The germline V gene encodes CDR1 SGHRS and CDR2 YFSETQ. Trimming shortened V by 3 bases and J by 8 bases, and 21 bases separated the two germline ends. For the CDR3, the DNA is TGCGCCAGCAGCTGGGGGTTAGACAGTGCAGTTGATGAGCAGTTCTTC. It yields the protein CASSWGLDSAVDEQFF.

The rearrangement uses TRBV5-1 and TRBJ2-5, with D unclear. CDR3 length equals 15 residues. Trimming removed 4 bases at V and 5 bases at J, with 18 bases between. Germline CDR1 SGHRS, CDR2 YFSETQ. The CDR3 sequence is CASSPAVSRRETQYF. The CDR3 DNA reads as TGCGCCAGCAGCCCGGCCGTCTCCCGCAGGGAGACCCAGTACTTC.

The rearrangement uses TRBV5-4 and TRBJ2-5, with 7 positions matching TRBD2. The junction had 5 bases not matched to a gene; V was cut back by 1 base and J by 2 bases. Germline V lookup: CDR1 SGHNT, CDR2 YYREEE (reference sequence). The CDR3 loop spans 15 amino acids. CDR3 residues: CASSLPLGGQETQYF. The CDR3, as DNA: TGTGCCAGCAGCTTGCCCCTGGGGGGGCAAGAGACCCAGTACTTC.

The chain combines TRBV7-9 with TRBJ1-5; 8 bases match TRBD1. This CDR3 is built from 18 residues. The germline gives CDR1 SEHNR, CDR2 FQNEAQ (reference sequence). Trimming at V came to 5 bases and at J to 0 bases, leaving 12 bases not matched to a gene. CDR3 nucleotides: TGTGCCAGCAGCGCTTCCGGGACAGGTGATTATAGCAATCAGCCCCAGCATTTT. Translated: CASSASGTGDYSNQPQHF.

The rearrangement links TRBV9 to TRBJ2-7; 7 nucleotides line up with TRBD1. V gave up 4 bases and J gave up 3 bases; unmatched junction bases: 7. This CDR3 is 14 amino acids long. Germline V gives CDR1 SGDLS, CDR2 YYNGEE. The CDR3 protein is CASSQGTDGYEQYF. DNA of the CDR3: TGTGCCAGCAGCCAAGGGACAGATGGCTACGAGCAGTACTTC.

The chain joins TRBV4-1 to TRBJ2-1, with D perhaps assigned TRBD1 or TRBD2 (5 bases each). Germline V gene data show CDR1 as MGHRA and CDR2 as YSYEKL. The length of the CDR3 is 13 residues. V shed 1 base and J shed 6 bases, with 7 bases lying between them. In DNA, the CDR3 is TGCGCCAGCAGCCAAGGGGACCCCAATGAGCAGTTCTTC. Translation gives CASSQGDPNEQFF.